The entry below gives a single T cell receptor (beta chain) sequence along with its context. The antigen remains unidentified. TCRdb's table, derived via immunoSEQ multiplex PCR, lists solely in-frame clones and lacks some. The sample has about 87,000 clones, more than 75% seen once. The sample is drawn from a study of T cell responses to AZD1222 COVID-19 vaccine. Study-wide results and limits: Among spike-specific TCRs, nearly half reportedly target unmutated variant regions. A mostly white British donor set with more females was recruited, and clonal diversity was possibly underestimated.

Trimming shortened V by 8 bases and J by 0 bases, and 11 bases separated the two germline ends. The CDR3 totals 14 residues. Germline assignment: CDR1 MNHEY and CDR2 SMNVEV (reference sequence). The clonotype was recovered from an adult in good health. The rearrangement uses TRBV27 and TRBJ1-5; D may be TRBD1 (5 bases). The starting material was peripheral blood, obtained on day 0 of AZD1222 vaccination. The chain's CDR3 is CASGKGYSNQPQHF. CDR3 nucleotides: TGTGCCAGCGGTAAGGGGTATAGCAATCAGCCCCAGCATTTT.